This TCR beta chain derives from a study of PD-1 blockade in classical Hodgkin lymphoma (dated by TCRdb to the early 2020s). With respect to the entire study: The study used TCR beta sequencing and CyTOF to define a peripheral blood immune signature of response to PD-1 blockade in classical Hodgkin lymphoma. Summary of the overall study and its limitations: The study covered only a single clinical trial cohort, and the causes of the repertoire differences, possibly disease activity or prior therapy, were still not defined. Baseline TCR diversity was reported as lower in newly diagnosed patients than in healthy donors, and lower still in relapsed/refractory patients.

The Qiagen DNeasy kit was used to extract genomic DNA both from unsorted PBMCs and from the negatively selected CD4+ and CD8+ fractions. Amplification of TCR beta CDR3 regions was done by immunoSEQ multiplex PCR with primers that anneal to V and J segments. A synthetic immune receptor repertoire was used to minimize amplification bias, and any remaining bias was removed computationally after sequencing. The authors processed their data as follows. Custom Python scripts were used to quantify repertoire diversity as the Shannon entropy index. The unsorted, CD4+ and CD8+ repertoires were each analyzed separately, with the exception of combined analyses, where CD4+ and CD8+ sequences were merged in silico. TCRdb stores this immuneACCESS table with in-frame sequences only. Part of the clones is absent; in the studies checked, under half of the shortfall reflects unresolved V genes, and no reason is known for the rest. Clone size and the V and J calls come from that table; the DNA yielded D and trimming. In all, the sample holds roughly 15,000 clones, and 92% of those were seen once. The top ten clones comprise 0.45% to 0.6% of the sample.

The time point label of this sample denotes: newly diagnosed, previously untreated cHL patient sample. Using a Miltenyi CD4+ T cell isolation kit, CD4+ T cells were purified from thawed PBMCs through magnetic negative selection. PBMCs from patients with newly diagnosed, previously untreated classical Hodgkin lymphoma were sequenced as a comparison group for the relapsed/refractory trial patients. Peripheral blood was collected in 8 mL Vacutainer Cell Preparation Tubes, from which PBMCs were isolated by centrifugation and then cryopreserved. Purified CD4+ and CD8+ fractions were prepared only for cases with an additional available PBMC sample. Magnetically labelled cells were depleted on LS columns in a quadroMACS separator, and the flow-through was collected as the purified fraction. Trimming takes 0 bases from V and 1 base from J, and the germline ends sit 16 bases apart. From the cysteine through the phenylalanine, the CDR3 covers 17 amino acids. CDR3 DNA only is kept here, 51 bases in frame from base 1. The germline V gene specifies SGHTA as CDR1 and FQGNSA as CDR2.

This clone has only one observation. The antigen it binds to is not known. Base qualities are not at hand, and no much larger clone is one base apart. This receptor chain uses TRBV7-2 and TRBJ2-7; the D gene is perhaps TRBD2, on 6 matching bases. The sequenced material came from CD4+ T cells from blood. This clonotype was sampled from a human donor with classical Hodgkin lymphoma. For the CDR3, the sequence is CASSLAISWEESYEQYF. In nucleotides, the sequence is TGTGCCAGCAGCTTAGCTATATCGTGGGAGGAATCCTACGAGCAGTACTTC. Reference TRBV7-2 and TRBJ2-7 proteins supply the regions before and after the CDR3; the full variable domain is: GAGVSQSPSNKVTEKGKDVELRCDPISGHTALYWYRQSLGQGLEFLIYFQGNSAPDKSGLPSDRFSAERTGGSVSTLTIQRTQQEDSAVYLCASSLAISWEESYEQYFGPGTRLTVT.